These 2 T cell receptor beta chains were all obtained from the same sample, sequenced in a study of glioma-infiltrating T cells after dendritic cell vaccination. TCRdb keeps only in-frame clones here, not all; method: immunoSEQ multiplex PCR. In the table there are tens of thousands of clones, around 84% of which are singletons. This sample's time point: after dendritic cell vaccination, including at tumor progression/relapse. The material was blood, obtained after dendritic cell vaccination. The source of these receptors is a human donor with glioblastoma.

The V gene is TRBV15, the J gene TRBJ1-6, with TRBD1 matching over 7 bases. The J segment lost 6 bases and the V segment lost 8 bases, leaving 16 bases of the junction unmatched. Germline lookup yields CDR1 LNHNV and CDR2 YYDKDF (reference sequence). The CDR3 is 17 residues long. The CDR3 loop is CATAGEDRSSGNSPLHF. As DNA, the CDR3 is TGTGCCACCGCTGGCGAGGACAGGAGTTCCGGTAATTCACCCCTCCACTTT.

This chain joins TRBV4-1 and TRBJ1-1, with a weak D call TRBD1 (5 bases). Trimming shortened V by 3 bases and J by 2 bases, and 16 bases separated the two germline ends. Germline assignment: CDR1 MGHRA and CDR2 YSYEKL. CDR3 length: 16 amino acids. The CDR3 here is CASSHDSSRVNTEAFF. The CDR3 DNA reads TGCGCCAGCAGCCACGATTCCAGCAGGGTAAACACTGAAGCTTTCTTT.